Below, 22 T cell receptor beta chains from the same sample are listed, as sequenced in a study of neurological immune-mediated disorders. TCRdb re-called the 5' RACE reads through MiXCR, storing one row per CDR3 protein. There are more than 60,000 distinct CDR3 sequences in the sample; 3.5% to 4.5% occur only once, and more than 2% lies in the top ten. The sequenced material came from PBMCs. These receptors came from a woman aged 45-65 years with multiple sclerosis.

This clonotype has ten or more counts. V usage is TRBV20-1 and J usage is TRBJ1-4; perhaps TRBD1 as D (6 bases). The CDR3 length is 17 residues. V gave up 5 bases and J gave up 1 base, with 20 bases separating them. Germline CDR1 DFQATT, CDR2 SNEGSKA (reference sequence). The DNA for the CDR3 is TGCAGTGCTCCTTCCGGGACACCCAAGCGAACTAATGAAAAACTGTTTTTT. Its protein is CSAPSGTPKRTNEKLFF.

This clonotype was observed many times. The chain employs TRBV14 and TRBJ1-2; 7 bases are shared with TRBD1. Germline CDR1 is SGHDN and CDR2 is FVKESK. V dropped 3 bases and J dropped 4; count of bases not matched to a gene: 5. CDR3 length: 14 amino acids. CDR3 amino acids: CASSQDRTIYGYTF. The CDR3 bases are TGTGCCAGCAGCCAGGACAGGACTATCTATGGCTACACCTTC.

This clonotype was observed many times. The chain links TRBV7-9 to TRBJ2-3, with unresolved D. CDR1 is SEHNR, CDR2 FQNEAQ, per germline (reference sequence). Trimming left V 5 bases short and J 1 base short, with 13 bases between. The length of the CDR3 is 15 residues. This chain's CDR3 is CASSQPGPRTDTQYF. DNA for the CDR3: TGTGCCAGCAGCCAACCTGGACCCCGCACAGATACGCAGTATTTT.

This clonotype was recorded many times. This rearrangement joins TRBV15 to TRBJ1-1; the D gene is possibly TRBD1 (6 bases). This CDR3 spans 15 amino acids. V was clipped by 1 base and J by 1 base, with 10 bases between them. Per the germline V gene, CDR1 is LNHNV and CDR2 is YYDKDF (reference sequence). The CDR3 DNA is TGTGCCACCAGCAGAGTGGGGGGCTCGAACACTGAAGCTTTCTTT. Protein sequence: CATSRVGGSNTEAFF.

This clonotype appeared many times. V usage is TRBV4-3 and J usage is TRBJ1-1, with unresolved D. Germline-derived CDR1 and CDR2 are LGHNA and YSLEER. This CDR3 comprises 14 residues. V shed 0 bases and J shed 4 bases, with 9 bases lying between them. The CDR3: CASSQDIWITEAFF. CDR3 bases: TGCGCCAGCAGCCAAGATATCTGGATCACTGAAGCTTTCTTT.

This clonotype has at least ten counts. CDR3 sequence: CSASPGAPGNQPQHF. The CDR3 DNA is TGCAGTGCTAGTCCGGGGGCGCCGGGCAATCAGCCCCAGCATTTT. The chain employs TRBV20-1 and TRBJ1-5; TRBD1 might be the D (6 bases). This CDR3 is built from 15 residues. Germline V gene sequence: CDR1 DFQATT, CDR2 SNEGSKA (reference sequence). Trimming cost V 3 bases and J 2 bases, with 14 bases left between them.

Comment on this clonotype: This may come from a read error, since a much larger clone is one base off. The genes are TRBV7-2 and TRBJ2-2; D is uncertain. With 6 bases removed from V and 8 bases from J, the gap between germline ends came to 10 bases. The CDR3 is 12 residues long. The germline V gene encodes CDR1 SGHTA and CDR2 FQGNSA. CDR3 DNA: TGTGCCAGCAGATTGGTGGAAGGGGAGCTGTTTTTT. Protein sequence: CASRLVEGELFF.

This clonotype was seen repeatedly, ten times or more. The J gene is TRBJ2-1, the V gene TRBV11-2, with TRBD2 matching 11 bases. The germline V gene has CDR1 SGHAT and CDR2 FQNNGV. Trimming cost V 0 bases and J 8 bases; bases outside gene matches: 3. The CDR3 totals 15 residues. This CDR3 is CASSLELAGDDEQFF. CDR3 DNA sequence: TGTGCCAGCAGCTTAGAACTAGCGGGAGACGATGAGCAGTTCTTC.

This clonotype qualifies as medium-sized (0.01 to 0.1%). This chain links TRBV20-1 with TRBJ2-5; the D gene is possibly TRBD2 (5 bases). CDR1 is DFQATT and CDR2 is SNEGSKA in the germline V gene (reference sequence). V was trimmed by 0 bases and J by 5 bases, leaving 10 bases between them. This CDR3 is 13 amino acids long. CDR3 in DNA: TGCAGTGCTAGAGATACGGGGTTGGAGACCCAGTACTTC. Protein product: CSARDTGLETQYF.

This clonotype showed up many times. This chain links TRBV5-6 with TRBJ2-4; D unresolved. Trimming stripped 2 bases from V and 2 bases from J, with 17 bases between. CDR3 length: 17 residues. Germline V lookup: CDR1 SGHDT, CDR2 YYEEEE. The CDR3 DNA reads as TGTGCCAGCAGCTTAAGTGGGGATAGTGGACCCAAAAACATTCAGTACTTC. It is translated as CASSLSGDSGPKNIQYF.

This clonotype was seen repeatedly, ten times or more. This chain connects TRBV25-1 to TRBJ2-7, with 9 bases matching TRBD1. CDR1 is MGHDK and CDR2 is SYGVNS in the germline V gene. CDR3 length: 16 residues. V gave up 3 bases and J gave up 0 bases; unmatched junction bases: 6. The CDR3 DNA reads as TGTGCCAGCAGTGATCCCGGACAGGGGATCTCCTACGAGCAGTACTTC. This codes for CASSDPGQGISYEQYF.

This clonotype was counted at least ten times. The chain links TRBV5-4 to TRBJ2-3, with 11 bases aligning to TRBD2. The CDR3 is 16 residues long. V lost 0 bases to trimming and J lost 2 bases; unmatched junction nucleotides: 2. Germline values: CDR1 SGHNT, CDR2 YYREEE (reference sequence). The CDR3 sequence is CASSLASGRSTDTQYF. The CDR3 DNA follows: TGTGCCAGCAGCTTGGCTAGCGGGAGGTCCACAGATACGCAGTATTTT.

This clonotype appeared many times. The V gene is TRBV15, the J gene TRBJ2-3; D unclear. CDR1 is LNHNV, CDR2 YYDKDF, per germline (reference sequence). The CDR3 is 13 amino acids. V shed 0 bases and J shed 6 bases, with 7 bases lying between them. In DNA form, the CDR3 reads TGTGCCACCAGCAGAGATATCGTGGATACGCAGTATTTT. Residues: CATSRDIVDTQYF.

This clonotype has a count of ten or more. This chain links TRBV18 with TRBJ2-7; D ambiguous. This CDR3 is built from 13 residues. V was pared by 2 bases and J by 6 bases, with 11 bases between. The germline CDR1 and CDR2 sequences are KGHSH and LQKENI. For the CDR3, the DNA is TGTGCCAGCTCACCAAGGCAGGAGAGCGAGCAGTACTTC. This gives the protein CASSPRQESEQYF.

There are many counts of this clonotype. The V gene is TRBV9, the J gene TRBJ2-3; no firm D call. This CDR3 is built from 11 residues. V dropped 3 bases and J dropped 2 bases, with 1 base sitting between them. Germline loops: CDR1 SGDLS, CDR2 YYNGEE. In nucleotides, the CDR3 is TGTGCCAGCAGCGCCACAGATACGCAGTATTTT. Amino acids: CASSATDTQYF. Full variable domain (remainder filled in from reference TRBV9 and TRBJ2-3): DSGVTQTPKHLITATGQRVTLRCSPRSGDLSVYWYQQSLDQGLQFLIQYYNGEERAKGNILERFSAQQFPDLHSELNLSSLELGDSALYFCASSATDTQYFGPGTRLTVL.

The chain employs TRBV20-1 and TRBJ2-3; TRBD2 aligns across 9 bases. Germline CDR1 reads DFQATT; CDR2 reads SNEGSKA (reference sequence). The CDR3 covers 15 residues. V lost 3 bases to trimming and J lost 4 bases; unmatched junction nucleotides: 8. CDR3 DNA: TGCAGTGCTAGTCGGCGGGGGGGCGGGGCAGATACGCAGTATTTT. It is translated as CSASRRGGGADTQYF.

This clonotype was observed at least ten times. The chain combines TRBV9 with TRBJ2-1, with 8 bases identical to TRBD1. After removal of 0 bases from V and 10 bases from J, the junction contained 6 bases not matched to a gene. Per germline, CDR1 SGDLS and CDR2 YYNGEE. The CDR3 has 14 amino acids. The CDR3 DNA reads as TGTGCCAGCAGCGTAGACCCCCAGGGGGCCGAGCAGTTCTTC. Translated: CASSVDPQGAEQFF.

This clonotype was picked up many times. This sequence joins TRBV12-3 or TRBV12-4 and TRBJ2-7; possible D gene TRBD1, 6 bases. Trimming stripped 6 bases from V and 2 bases from J, with 14 bases between. This CDR3 is built from 14 residues. The DNA of the CDR3 is TGTGCCAGCAGACCCCCGGACAGAGCCTACGAGCAGTACTTC. As protein: CASRPPDRAYEQYF.

This clonotype was seen at least ten times. The chain combines TRBV5-1 with TRBJ1-1; 8 bases line up with TRBD1. CDR1 and CDR2 (germline): SGHRS, YFSETQ. CDR3 size: 15 residues. V lost 6 bases, J lost 4 bases, and 11 bases stayed unmatched. CDR3 DNA: TGCGCCAGCAACCCCGGACAGGGCCCGGGCACTGAAGCTTTCTTT. Its protein is CASNPGQGPGTEAFF.

This clonotype was detected many times. The chain couples TRBV5-1 to TRBJ2-1, with D perhaps TRBD2 (5 bases). Trimming removed 4 bases from V and 9 bases from J, with 17 bases in between. Germline CDR1 SGHRS, CDR2 YFSETQ. This CDR3 is built from 14 residues. DNA of the CDR3: TGCGCCAGCAGCGTTGGAGGACGCCTCAGTGAGCAGTTCTTC. Protein sequence: CASSVGGRLSEQFF.

This clonotype was counted at least ten times. The chain uses TRBV6-2 or TRBV6-3 and TRBJ1-1; TRBD1 aligns across 7 bases. This CDR3 is built from 15 residues. Trimming removed 2 bases from V and 5 bases from J; junction bases left unmatched: 8. Looked up from germline, CDR1 is MNHEY and CDR2 is SVGEGT. Here the CDR3 DNA reads TGTGCCAGCAGTTACAGGAAGGCAGGGGGAACTGAAGCTTTCTTT. Translated, it gives CASSYRKAGGTEAFF.

This clonotype was recorded at least ten times. The chain employs TRBV20-1 and TRBJ2-3; D not resolved. Germline CDR1 and CDR2: DFQATT and SNEGSKA (reference sequence). Trimming pared 5 bases from V and 6 bases from J, leaving 9 bases between. This CDR3 region has 11 residues. In nucleotides, the CDR3 is TGCAGTGCTCCCCTTTGGGATACGCAGTATTTT. This encodes CSAPLWDTQYF.